A single sample is the source of the 10 T cell receptor beta chains below, sequenced in a study of blood T cell repertoires in COVID-19. Sequencing was performed with immunoSEQ multiplex PCR; in TCRdb, only in-frame clones are kept and a portion is missing. The sample shows more than 65,000 clones, roughly 82% of them seen only once. Material for sequencing was peripheral blood. These receptors all come from a woman aged 80 or over with active or convalescent COVID-19.

This clone was observed a few times. The chain combines TRBV6-1 with TRBJ1-4; D might be TRBD1 (5 bases). Germline lookup yields CDR1 MNHNS and CDR2 SASEGT. V lost 3 bases and J lost 8, with 16 bases in between. This CDR3 is built from 15 residues. In nucleotides, the CDR3 is TGTGCCAGCAGTGAGAAAACGGGGGGTAACGAAAAACTGTTTTTT. It translates to CASSEKTGGNEKLFF.

The J gene is TRBJ2-1, the V gene TRBV30, with D tentatively TRBD2 (6 bases). Between the trimmed V and J ends, which lost 0 bases and 10 bases, there was a span of 10 bases. This CDR3 comprises 12 residues. Germline CDR1 GTSNPN, CDR2 SVGIG (reference sequence). CDR3 region: CAWSVTGLEQFF. Written as DNA, the CDR3 is TGTGCCTGGAGTGTAACAGGACTAGAGCAGTTCTTC.

This rearrangement joins TRBV5-5 to TRBJ1-1; maybe TRBD1 (5 bases). Germline CDR1 and CDR2: SGHKS and YYEKEE (reference sequence). The germline V and J ends were trimmed by 3 bases and 1 base, with 16 bases remaining between them. The CDR3 contains 16 residues. The CDR3 reads CASSWTPGTANTEAFF. As DNA, the CDR3 is TGTGCCAGCAGCTGGACCCCCGGGACTGCGAACACTGAAGCTTTCTTT.

The sample holds one count of this clone. The gene calls are TRBV2 and TRBJ2-1; 8 bases map to TRBD2. V trimming: 5 bases; J trimming: 8 bases; junction bases outside the gene matches: 8. The CDR3 runs 14 residues. Germline CDR1 reads SNHLY; CDR2 reads FYNNEI. In DNA, the CDR3 is TGTGCCAGCAGTACTCTGGGACTAGGTGATGAGCAGTTCTTC. It yields the protein CASSTLGLGDEQFF.

This clone was counted a single time. The chain is built from TRBV29-1 and TRBJ2-1; 8 nucleotides line up with TRBD1. The CDR3 extends over 14 amino acids. The trim removed 6 bases at V and 4 bases at J, leaving 8 bases unmatched. Germline assignment: CDR1 SQVTM and CDR2 ANQGSEA. The CDR3 here is CSVADRGLYNEQFF. The CDR3 nucleotides are TGCAGCGTGGCTGACAGGGGCCTTTACAATGAGCAGTTCTTC.

CDR3 sequence: CASSLKLGQGAGQETQYF. For the CDR3, the DNA is TGTGCCAGCAGCTTAAAGTTAGGGCAGGGGGCAGGGCAAGAGACCCAGTACTTC. The chain carries TRBV7-6 and TRBJ2-5; TRBD1 aligns across 8 bases. CDR1 and CDR2 (germline): SGHVS, FNYEAQ. The CDR3 consists of 18 residues. J lost 2 bases, V lost 2 bases, and 13 bases had no gene match.

The chain couples TRBV7-2 to TRBJ1-2; the match to TRBD1 covers 9 bases. Unmatched junction bases numbered 4, after V lost 6 bases and J lost 2 bases. The CDR3 is 14 residues long. Germline CDR1 reads SGHTA; CDR2 reads FQGNSA. Here the CDR3 DNA reads TGTGCCAGCAGTTCAGACAGGGGGAACTATGGCTACACCTTC. It is translated as CASSSDRGNYGYTF. Full variable domain (rest looked up from reference TRBV7-2 and TRBJ1-2): GAGVSQSPSNKVTEKGKDVELRCDPISGHTALYWYRQSLGQGLEFLIYFQGNSAPDKSGLPSDRFSAERTGGSVSTLTIQRTQQEDSAVYLCASSSDRGNYGYTFGSGTRLTVV.

A single count supports this clone. The chain links TRBV6-6 to TRBJ1-2; D possibly corresponds to TRBD1 (5 bases). The V end lost 4 bases, the J end lost 4 bases, and 7 bases lay between the germline ends. Germline V gene data show CDR1 as MNHNY and CDR2 as SVGAGI (reference sequence). CDR3 size: 12 residues. The CDR3 spells CASSSDSYGYTF. For the CDR3, the DNA is TGTGCCAGCAGTTCCGACAGCTATGGCTACACCTTC.

This clone was recorded only once. The chain is built from TRBV27 and TRBJ1-1; D is uncertain. The germline V and J ends were trimmed by 3 bases and 4 bases, with 9 bases remaining between them. CDR1 MNHEY and CDR2 SMNVEV come from the germline V gene (reference sequence). CDR3 length: 13 residues. The CDR3 here is CASSLAGSTEAFF. For the CDR3, the DNA is TGTGCCAGCAGTTTGGCGGGGTCCACTGAAGCTTTCTTT.

The V and J genes are TRBV27 and TRBJ2-1, with D possibly TRBD2 on 6 matching bases. This CDR3 has 16 amino acids. CDR1 MNHEY and CDR2 SMNVEV come from the germline V gene (reference sequence). Trimming took 2 bases from V and 8 from J, leaving 19 bases between them. The CDR3, as DNA: TGTGCCAGCAGTTTAACGGGAGTAGGGGCCCGATATGAGCAGTTCTTC. Its translation: CASSLTGVGARYEQFF.